The 17 T cell receptor beta chains below come from one sample, sequenced in a study of read filtering for tumor transcriptome and immune sequencing. This library used 300 to 450 ng RNA and molecular barcoded adaptors spanning alpha/delta and beta/gamma chains. Each CDR3 protein gets one entry after TCRdb re-called the reads with MiXCR. The sample contains over 50,000 distinct CDR3 sequences, roughly 19% of which appear only once. The sequenced sample consisted of a population of CD138-negative cells sorted from bone marrow. The receptors were gathered from a donor at least 40 years old with multiple myeloma.

This chain uses TRBV7-3 with TRBJ1-1; weak D call: TRBD1 (5 bases). The CDR3 consists of 13 residues. Germline V gives CDR1 SGHTA, CDR2 FQGTGA. The ends were cut back, 7 bases at V and 1 base at J, with 10 bases in the middle. Written as DNA, the CDR3 is TGTGCCAGCATCAATAGGGGGAACACTGAAGCTTTCTTT. Translated, it gives CASINRGNTEAFF.

Regarding this clonotype: This may come from a read error, since a much larger clone is one base off. This chain joins TRBV5-6 and TRBJ2-3; no firm D call. The end of the DNA aligns better with TRBJ1-5, so the J call may be wrong. Per germline, CDR1 SGHDT and CDR2 YYEEEE. This CDR3 spans 15 amino acids. The CDR3 DNA is TGTGCCAGCAGCCCATCCCGGAGGCTGGTGGATACGCAGCATTTT. Translated, it gives CASSPSRRLVDTQHF.

In this sample, this clonotype turned up many times. The chain employs TRBV28 and TRBJ2-3, with TRBD2 identical over 7 bases. The CDR3 loop spans 15 amino acids. In germline, CDR1 is MDHEN, CDR2 SYDVKM. With 7 bases clipped from V and 6 bases from J, the junction kept 13 bases outside the gene matches. The CDR3, as DNA: TGTGCCAGCATGGGGGGAGGGTATAAGGCCGATACGCAGTATTTT. It specifies CASMGGGYKADTQYF.

This clonotype came up many times. The J gene is TRBJ2-1, the V gene TRBV29-1; D ambiguous. This CDR3 comprises 13 residues. Germline V gives CDR1 SQVTM, CDR2 ANQGSEA. The ends were cut back, 3 bases at V and 3 bases at J, with 9 bases in the middle. The CDR3, as DNA: TGCAGCGTTGATCCCAGGAACTACAATGAGCAGTTCTTC. The encoded protein is CSVDPRNYNEQFF.

This clonotype has a count of ten or more. The chain couples TRBV28 to TRBJ1-5; D is perhaps TRBD1 (5 bases). V lost 5 bases, J lost 2 bases, and 10 bases lay in between. This CDR3 is built from 14 residues. Germline assignment: CDR1 MDHEN and CDR2 SYDVKM. CDR3 sequence reads: CASSELGGNQPQHF. For the CDR3, the DNA is TGTGCCAGCAGTGAACTGGGGGGCAATCAGCCCCAGCATTTT. Drawing the rest from reference TRBV28 and TRBJ1-5, the complete variable domain is DVKVTQSSRYLVKRTGEKVFLECVQDMDHENMFWYRQDPGLGLRLIYFSYDVKMKEKGDIPEGYSVSREKKERFSLILESASTNQTSMYLCASSELGGNQPQHFGDGTRLSIL.

On this clonotype: The missing conserved phenylalanine or tryptophan at the end of this CDR3 makes a read error likely. This rearrangement joins TRBV9 to TRBJ2-1; TRBD1 aligns across 10 bases. The CDR3 consists of 16 residues. Germline CDR1 SGDLS, CDR2 YYNGEE. CDR3 DNA sequence: TGTGCCAGCAGCGGGGGGGACAGGGGAAGATACAACGAGCAGTTCCTC. Amino acids: CASSGGDRGRYNEQFL.

The sample holds one count of this clonotype. Being one base from a much bigger clone, this may be a read error. The chain links TRBV12-3 or TRBV12-4 to TRBJ1-1, with TRBD1 matching over 7 bases. The V and J ends lost 5 bases and 1 base, in that order; junction bases with no gene match: 7. The CDR3 has 15 residues. DNA for the CDR3: TGTGCCAGCAGTCCTACAGGGGTCTGGAACACTGAAGCTTTCTTT. The encoded protein is CASSPTGVWNTEAFF.

A few counts support this clonotype. The gene calls are TRBV15 and TRBJ1-2; TRBD1 aligns across 7 bases. CDR1 LNHNV and CDR2 YYDKDF come from the germline V gene (reference sequence). V gave up 4 bases and J gave up 2 bases; unmatched junction bases: 10. This CDR3 has 16 amino acids. Written as DNA, the CDR3 is TGTGCCACCAGCACTAGAACAGGGGAAGGGAACTATGGCTACACCTTC. It is translated as CATSTRTGEGNYGYTF.

There are many counts of this clonotype. The genes are TRBV2 and TRBJ1-6; TRBD1 agrees at 12 bases. The CDR3 spans 14 residues. V was pared by 6 bases and J by 7 bases, with 1 base of the junction left unmatched. Germline V gene lookup returns CDR1 SNHLY and CDR2 FYNNEI. CDR3 nucleotide sequence: TGTGCCAGCAGGGGACAGGGGGCGAATTCACCCCTCCACTTT. Protein sequence: CASRGQGANSPLHF.

The chain is built from TRBV20-1 and TRBJ2-3, with no clear D. Germline CDR1 DFQATT, CDR2 SNEGSKA (reference sequence). V lost 6 bases, J lost 1 base, and 8 bases lay in between. This CDR3 has 12 residues. This CDR3 is CSAGLGTDTQYF. CDR3 coding DNA: TGCAGTGCCGGCCTCGGCACAGATACGCAGTATTTT.

This chain uses TRBV19 with TRBJ2-3; no firm D call. Trimming cost V 6 bases and J 8 bases, with 15 bases left between them. Germline-derived CDR1 and CDR2 are LNHDA and SQIVND (reference sequence). This CDR3 has 13 amino acids. The CDR3 DNA sequence: TGTGCCAGTAGCTCGTCGATGTTAGGTACGCAGTATTTT. It encodes CASSSSMLGTQYF.

This clonotype occurred a few times. The chain combines TRBV10-3 with TRBJ2-1; TRBD1 is a possible D gene (5 bases). CDR1 is ENHRY and CDR2 is SYGVKD in the germline V gene. CDR3 size: 12 residues. The V end lost 3 bases, the J end lost 12 bases, and 12 bases lay between the germline ends. The DNA of the CDR3 is TGTGCCATCAGTGAAGACAGTCAAGGGCAGTTCTTC. Protein: CAISEDSQGQFF.

This clonotype was counted ten times or more. The J gene is TRBJ1-1, the V gene TRBV20-1; D uncertain. V was trimmed by 6 bases and J by 3 bases, leaving 8 bases between them. The CDR3 length is 11 residues. Germline V gene lookup returns CDR1 DFQATT and CDR2 SNEGSKA (reference sequence). The CDR3 reads CSAPSDTEAFF. CDR3 nucleotide sequence: TGCAGTGCCCCCTCGGACACTGAAGCTTTCTTT.

This clonotype was picked up many times. V and J are TRBV7-9 and TRBJ2-7; 11 bases line up with TRBD2. CDR3 length: 15 residues. The ends lost 3 bases at V and 4 bases at J; junction bases unmatched: 5. Germline CDR1 and CDR2: SEHNR and FQNEAQ (reference sequence). DNA of the CDR3: TGTGCCAGCAGCTTGGGACTAGCGGAGACTTACGAGCAGTACTTC. It codes for CASSLGLAETYEQYF.

This clonotype was detected ten times or more. The chain uses TRBV14 and TRBJ2-5; either TRBD1 or TRBD2 may fit D (6 bases each). CDR1 and CDR2 from the germline V gene are SGHDN and FVKESK. This CDR3 contains 15 residues. The V end was cut by 5 bases, the J end by 5 bases, with 18 bases between. CDR3 in amino acids: CASSKRGGLGETQYF. The CDR3 nucleotides read TGTGCCAGCAGCAAACGTGGGGGGCTCGGTGAGACCCAGTACTTC. Together with reference TRBV14 and TRBJ2-5, the CDR3 gives the full variable domain: EAGVTQFPSHSVIEKGQTVTLRCDPISGHDNLYWYRRVMGKEIKFLLHFVKESKQDESGMPNNRFLAERTGGTYSTLKVQPAELEDSGVYFCASSKRGGLGETQYFGPGTRLLVL.

DNA of the CDR3: TGTGCCAGCAGTGAGGGCGGGACAGGACCCTACGAGCAGTACTTC. It translates to CASSEGGTGPYEQYF. This sequence joins TRBV6-1 and TRBJ2-7; 8 bases align to TRBD1. CDR3 length: 15 residues. The ends lost 3 bases at V and 2 bases at J; junction bases unmatched: 6. The germline gives CDR1 MNHNS, CDR2 SASEGT.

This clonotype occurred many times. V is TRBV27 and J is TRBJ2-1; D is perhaps TRBD2 (6 bases). The CDR3 spans 15 residues. The V and J ends lost 3 bases and 4 bases respectively, with 13 bases between them. Looked up from germline, CDR1 is MNHEY and CDR2 is SMNVEV (reference sequence). CDR3 sequence: CASSFRTGEYNEQFF. CDR3 coding DNA: TGTGCCAGCAGTTTTCGTACGGGAGAGTACAATGAGCAGTTCTTC.